This entry features one T cell receptor (beta chain) sequence. Its cognate antigen has yet to be identified. The input lacks base qualities; no much larger clone sits a single base away. From cysteine to phenylalanine, the CDR3 is 13 amino acids long. The retained sequence is limited to the CDR3, 39 bases, with the frame set at the first base. Trimming costs V 2 bases and J 3 bases, and their ends lie 7 bases apart. CDR1 and CDR2 are drawn from the germline V gene: SGHDN, FVKESK. TCRbeta CDR3 regions were amplified from genomic DNA using the immunoSEQ Assay, a bias-controlled multiplex PCR. Under the source paper's analysis protocol: Nucleated cell counts per sample were estimated from amplification of reference gene primers within the assay. Sequence reads were collapsed and filtered to measure the absolute abundance of every unique TCRbeta CDR3 rearrangement. For each sample, productive Simpson clonality was calculated as the square root of Simpson's diversity index over productive rearrangements. TCRdb retrieved this table from immuneACCESS and kept in-frame rearrangements only. Not all clones are present; in checked studies, unresolved V genes account for under half, and no reason is known for the remainder. V and J calls and clone size are as listed in that table; D and trimming were resolved from the DNA. The sample table shows roughly 200,000 clones, and around 85% are seen once. Of the sample, around 9.9% is held by the ten largest clones.

Whole blood was collected in K2EDTA tubes by collaborating institutions according to the institutions' own protocols. Collaborator samples were shipped for TCRbeta analysis as frozen whole blood, isolated PBMCs, or DNA extracted from either sample type. The sample is drawn from a study of blood T cell repertoires in COVID-19 (dated by TCRdb to between 2020 and 2021). About the investigation overall: Collaborator samples came from the United States, Italy and Spain and covered acute and convalescent phases of COVID-19. The material from the prospective study consisted of cDNA or gDNA derived from T cells, B-cell-depleted T cells, or PBMCs. The dataset comprised deeply sampled blood TCRbeta repertoires from subjects exposed to, actively infected with, or recovered from COVID-19. The repertoires were released in a freely available public database meant as a resource for research on the immune response to SARS-CoV-2. Samples came from the ongoing ImmuneRACE study (first 160 participants) plus 1,254 subjects from 6 global collaborators. The sample metadata nearly always contained a de-identified subject ID, COVID-19 status, age in years and sex. Where HLA class I and class II types were available, the types were taken from metadata supplied by the sample provider, not from assay-based typing. Findings and caveats that apply to the study as a whole: Clinical and demographic metadata were provided uncurated, with the amount varying by source and participant.

The rearrangement combines TRBV14 with TRBJ1-2; a tentative D call is TRBD1 (6 bases match). Sequenced material: peripheral blood. The TCR originated in a human donor with active or convalescent COVID-19. The donor label of this sample is uncertain. In nucleotides, the sequence is TGTGCCAGCAGCCAAAACAGGGACTATGGCTACACCTTC. This sequence encodes CASSQNRDYGYTF.